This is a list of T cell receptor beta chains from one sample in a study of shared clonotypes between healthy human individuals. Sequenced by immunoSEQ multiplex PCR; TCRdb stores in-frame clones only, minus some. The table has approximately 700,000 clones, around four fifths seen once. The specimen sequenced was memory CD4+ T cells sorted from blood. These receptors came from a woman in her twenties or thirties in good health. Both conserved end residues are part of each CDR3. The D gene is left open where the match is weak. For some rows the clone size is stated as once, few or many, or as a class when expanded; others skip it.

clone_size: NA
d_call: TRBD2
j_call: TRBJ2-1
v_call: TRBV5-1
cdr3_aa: CASSFKRESLNEQFF
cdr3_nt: TGCGCCAGCAGCTTTAAGCGGGAGTCACTGAATGAGCAGTTCTTC

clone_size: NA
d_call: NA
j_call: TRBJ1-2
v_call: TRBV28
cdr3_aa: CASIGGLYGYTF
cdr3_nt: TGTGCCAGCATCGGGGGTTTGTATGGCTACACCTTC

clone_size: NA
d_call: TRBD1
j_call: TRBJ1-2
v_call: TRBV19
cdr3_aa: CASRDRGTDGYTF
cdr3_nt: TGTGCCAGCCGGGACAGGGGGACTGATGGCTACACCTTC

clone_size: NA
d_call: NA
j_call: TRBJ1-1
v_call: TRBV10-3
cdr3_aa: CATSGTTEAFF
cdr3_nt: TGTGCCACTTCCGGAACCACTGAAGCTTTCTTT

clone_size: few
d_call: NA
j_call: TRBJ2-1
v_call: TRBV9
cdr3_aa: CASSGSAGHEQFF
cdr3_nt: TGTGCCAGCAGCGGCAGTGCGGGGCATGAGCAGTTCTTC

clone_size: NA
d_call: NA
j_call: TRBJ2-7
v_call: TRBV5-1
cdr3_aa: CASSPSGTYEQYF
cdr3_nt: TGCGCCAGCAGCCCCTCGGGGACCTACGAGCAGTACTTC

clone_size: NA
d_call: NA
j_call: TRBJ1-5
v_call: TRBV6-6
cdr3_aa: CASSQALNQPQHF
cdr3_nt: TGTGCCAGCAGTCAGGCCCTTAATCAGCCCCAGCATTTT

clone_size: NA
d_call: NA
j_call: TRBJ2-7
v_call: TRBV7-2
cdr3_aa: CASSLDSVSSYEQYF
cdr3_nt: TGTGCCAGCAGCTTAGATTCAGTCAGCTCCTACGAGCAGTACTTC

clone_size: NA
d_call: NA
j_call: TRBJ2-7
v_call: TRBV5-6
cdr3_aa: CASSTGYPSYEQYF
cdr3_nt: TGTGCCAGCAGCACGGGATACCCCTCCTACGAGCAGTACTTC

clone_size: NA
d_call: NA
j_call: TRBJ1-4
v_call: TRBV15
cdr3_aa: CATSREKRRTNEKLFF
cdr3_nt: TGTGCCACCAGCAGAGAAAAAAGACGGACTAATGAAAAACTGTTTTTT

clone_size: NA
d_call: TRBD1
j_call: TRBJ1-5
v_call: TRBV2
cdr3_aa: CASRDRVNQPQHF
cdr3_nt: TGTGCCAGCAGAGACAGGGTCAATCAGCCCCAGCATTTT

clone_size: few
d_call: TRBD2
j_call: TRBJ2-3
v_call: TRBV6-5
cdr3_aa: CASRLAGVRDTQYF
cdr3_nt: TGTGCCAGCAGGCTAGCGGGAGTTAGAGATACGCAGTATTTT

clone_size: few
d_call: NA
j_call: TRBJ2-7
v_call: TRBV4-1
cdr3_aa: CASSHRGAGGHNEQYF
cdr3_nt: TGCGCCAGCAGCCACAGAGGGGCCGGGGGGCATAACGAGCAGTACTTC

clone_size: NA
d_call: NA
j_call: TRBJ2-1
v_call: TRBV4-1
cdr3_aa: CASSQDGGFYNEQFF
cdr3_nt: TGCGCCAGCAGCCAAGATGGTGGCTTCTACAATGAGCAGTTCTTC

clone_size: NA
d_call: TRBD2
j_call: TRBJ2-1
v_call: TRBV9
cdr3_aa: CASSVEASGSRLGYNEQFF
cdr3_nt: TGTGCCAGCAGCGTAGAGGCTAGCGGGAGTAGGCTCGGGTACAATGAGCAGTTCTTC

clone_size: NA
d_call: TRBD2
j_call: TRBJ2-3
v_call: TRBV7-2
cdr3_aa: CASSHAGTSGTDTQYF
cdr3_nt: TGTGCCAGCAGCCACGCCGGGACTAGCGGCACAGATACGCAGTATTTT

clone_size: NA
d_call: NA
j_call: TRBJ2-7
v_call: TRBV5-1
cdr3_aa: CASSLDGRINEQYF
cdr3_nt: TGCGCCAGCAGCTTGGACGGTCGTATCAACGAGCAGTACTTC

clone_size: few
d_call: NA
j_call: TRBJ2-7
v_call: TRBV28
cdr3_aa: CASSFPQGYYEQYF
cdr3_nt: TGTGCCAGCAGTTTCCCCCAGGGGTACTACGAGCAGTACTTC

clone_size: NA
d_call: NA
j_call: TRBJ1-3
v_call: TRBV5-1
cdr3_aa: CASSLDSGNTIYF
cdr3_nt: TGCGCCAGCAGCTTAGACTCTGGAAACACCATATATTTT

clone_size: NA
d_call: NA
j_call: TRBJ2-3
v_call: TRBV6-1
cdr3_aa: CASSDRTTGTDTQYF
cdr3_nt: TGTGCCAGCAGTGATAGGACCACAGGCACAGATACGCAGTATTTT

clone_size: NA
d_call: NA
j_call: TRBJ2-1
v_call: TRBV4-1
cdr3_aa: CVSSQGLGGQFF
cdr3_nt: TGCGTCAGCAGCCAAGGGCTGGGGGGGCAGTTCTTC

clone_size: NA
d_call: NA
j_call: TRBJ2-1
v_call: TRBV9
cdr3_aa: CASSRRLGNEQFF
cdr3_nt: TGTGCCAGCAGCCGTAGATTGGGGAATGAGCAGTTCTTC

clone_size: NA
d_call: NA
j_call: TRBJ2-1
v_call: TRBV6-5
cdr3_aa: CASIQNNEQFF
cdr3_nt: TGTGCCAGCATCCAGAACAATGAGCAGTTCTTC